This T cell receptor (beta chain) was found in a study of shared clonotypes between healthy human individuals. Study results and limitations: It was the non-shared clonotypes that had lower generation probabilities than clonotypes shared by all four donors. Clonotype sharing among donors was expected to depend on sequencing depth.

Comment on this clone: The target antigen is unknown.

V was shortened by 4 bases and J by 0 bases, with 12 bases between the two germline ends. The germline CDR1 and CDR2 sequences are SNHLY and FYNNEI. The CDR3 has 16 residues. Here immunoSEQ multiplex PCR was the method, and the copy in TCRdb shows in-frame clones only, minus some. The sample lists approximately 620,000 clones; 95% to 98% were seen once. The chain links TRBV2 to TRBJ2-2; perhaps TRBD2 as D (5 bases). Sample: naive CD4+ T cells sorted from blood. Subset described: CD45RA+ positively selected. The receptor was isolated from a woman in her thirties in good health. The CDR3 nucleotides are TGTGCCAGCAGTGGGGTTTCGGGGACGAACACCGGGGAGCTGTTTTTT. The encoded protein is CASSGVSGTNTGELFF.